The 32 T cell receptor beta chains given below trace back to one sample, sequenced in a study of OX40 agonist ivuxolimab in advanced cancers. Data came from immunoSEQ multiplex PCR; TCRdb stores just in-frame clones and leaves some out. Counted here are 75,000 to 90,000 clones, approximately 85% occurring once; the ten biggest clones make up approximately 2.3%. Material: CD4+ or CD8+ T cells sorted from blood, obtained in a trial of the OX40 agonist ivuxolimab. The receptors derive from an adult with an advanced solid tumor such as melanoma, head and neck, liver or kidney cancer.

The chain combines TRBV28 with TRBJ2-3; D might be TRBD1 (5 bases). The CDR3 extends over 17 amino acids. Germline lookup yields CDR1 MDHEN and CDR2 SYDVKM. The V end was cut by 7 bases, the J end by 1 base, with 21 bases between. The CDR3 sequence: CASTLFGAGGGTDTQYF. The CDR3 DNA is TGTGCCAGCACGCTCTTTGGGGCAGGTGGTGGCACAGATACGCAGTATTTT.

The rearrangement links TRBV28 to TRBJ2-7, with D possibly being TRBD1 (6 bases). Germline V gene lookup returns CDR1 MDHEN and CDR2 SYDVKM. Trimming removed 10 bases from V and 2 bases from J, with 12 bases in between. CDR3 length: 12 residues. CDR3 sequence: CATIQGTYEQYF. The CDR3 coding sequence is TGTGCCACCATTCAGGGGACCTACGAGCAGTACTTC.

The V gene is TRBV6-5, the J gene TRBJ2-7, with 8 bases that match TRBD1. Losses at the gene ends were 0 bases for V and 2 bases for J; bases not matched to a gene: 6. CDR3 size: 16 residues. The germline V gene has CDR1 MNHEY and CDR2 SVGAGI. The CDR3 sequence: CASSYSTGAGTYEQYF. The CDR3 region has the DNA TGTGCCAGCAGTTACTCGACAGGGGCCGGGACCTACGAGCAGTACTTC.

The sample holds a few counts of this clone. The chain links TRBV6-5 to TRBJ2-1, with D perhaps matching TRBD2 (6 bases). CDR1 and CDR2 (germline): MNHEY, SVGAGI. Trimming took off 11 bases at V and 4 bases at J, with 21 bases between the two ends. The CDR3 length is 15 residues. DNA for the CDR3: TGTGCCGCCCACATAGGACTACAGTTATACAATGAGCAGTTCTTC. Protein product: CAAHIGLQLYNEQFF.

This chain joins TRBV28 and TRBJ1-2; TRBD1 aligns across 9 bases. CDR1 MDHEN and CDR2 SYDVKM come from the germline V gene. Germline trimming cut 9 bases from V and 4 bases from J; bases unmatched to any gene: 6. This CDR3 is 13 amino acids long. The CDR3 sequence: CARRTTGGYGYTF. The CDR3 DNA is TGTGCCAGGAGGACGACAGGGGGCTATGGCTACACCTTC.

The chain uses TRBV6-1 and TRBJ2-5; 12 bases align to TRBD2. The V segment lost 4 bases and the J segment 4 bases; nucleotides outside the gene matches: 7. CDR1 and CDR2 from the germline V gene are MNHNS and SASEGT. This CDR3 is 16 amino acids long. CDR3 coding DNA: TGTGCCAGCAGTGTAACTAGCGGGGGGAACGGAGAGACCCAGTACTTC. Translating gives CASSVTSGGNGETQYF.

The chain recombines TRBV9 with TRBJ1-1; no reliable D call. Germline CDR1 reads SGDLS; CDR2 reads YYNGEE. The CDR3 consists of 15 residues. The V end lost 1 base, the J end lost 1 base, and 11 bases lay between the germline ends. CDR3 residues: CASSVLGPPNTEAFF. The CDR3 DNA reads as TGTGCCAGCAGCGTACTAGGGCCCCCGAACACTGAAGCTTTCTTT.

There are a few counts of this clone. This sequence joins TRBV2 and TRBJ1-1, with 10 positions matching TRBD1. This CDR3 has 15 amino acids. Germline-derived CDR1 and CDR2 are SNHLY and FYNNEI. V lost 6 bases and J lost 0; bases outside the gene matches: 4. The chain's CDR3 is CASRRQGAMNTEAFF. The CDR3 nucleotides are TGTGCCAGCAGGAGACAGGGGGCGATGAACACTGAAGCTTTCTTT.

This clone has a handful of counts. The chain carries TRBV13 and TRBJ2-1; 12 nucleotides agree with TRBD2. Per germline, CDR1 PRHDT and CDR2 FYEKMQ (reference sequence). Trimming took 2 bases from V and 4 from J; bases not matched to a gene: 3. This CDR3 comprises 16 residues. The CDR3 spells CASSLWTSGAYNEQFF. CDR3 sequence (DNA): TGTGCCAGCAGCTTATGGACTAGCGGGGCGTACAATGAGCAGTTCTTC. Complete variable domain (other parts from reference TRBV13 and TRBJ2-1): AAGVIQSPRHLIKEKRETATLKCYPIPRHDTVYWYQQGPGQDPQFLISFYEKMQSDKGSIPDRFSAQQFSDYHSELNMSSLELGDSALYFCASSLWTSGAYNEQFFGPGTRLTVL.

The V call is TRBV11-1, the J call TRBJ1-1, with unresolved D. Deletions cut 0 bases from V and 0 bases from J, with 5 bases between. Germline V lookup: CDR1 SGHAT, CDR2 FQDESV (reference sequence). There are 14 residues in the CDR3. The CDR3 sequence: CASSLARLNTEAFF. In nucleotides, the CDR3 is TGTGCCAGCAGCTTAGCCCGCTTGAACACTGAAGCTTTCTTT.

CDR3 amino acids: CASSLQGGAADTQYF. CDR3 in DNA: TGTGCCAGCAGCCTCCAGGGGGGGGCCGCAGATACGCAGTATTTT. The V and J genes are TRBV7-7 and TRBJ2-3; D possibly matches TRBD1 or TRBD2 (7 bases each). The germline V gene has CDR1 SSHAT and CDR2 FNYEAQ (reference sequence). The CDR3 totals 15 residues. Deletions cut 5 bases from V and 4 bases from J, with 16 bases between. Combining the CDR3 with reference TRBV7-7 and TRBJ2-3 gives the whole variable domain GAGVSQSPRYKVTKRGQDVTLRCDPISSHATLYWYQQALGQGPEFLTYFNYEAQPDKSGLPSDRFSAERPEGSISTLTIQRTEQRDSAMYRCASSLQGGAADTQYFGPGTRLTVL.

J is TRBJ2-2 and V is TRBV2; D is possibly TRBD2 (6 bases). Germline V gene lookup returns CDR1 SNHLY and CDR2 FYNNEI. Trimming removed 6 bases at V and 0 bases at J, with 8 bases between. The CDR3 covers 14 residues. This chain's CDR3 is CASRTGANTGELFF. CDR3 bases: TGTGCCAGCAGGACGGGGGCGAACACCGGGGAGCTGTTTTTT.

The genes are TRBV5-6 and TRBJ2-7; D remains ambiguous. From germline, CDR1 is SGHDT and CDR2 YYEEEE. The CDR3 spans 15 residues. The germline V and J ends were trimmed by 4 bases and 0 bases, with 14 bases remaining between them. CDR3 amino acids: CASSNDGSFSYEQYF. Here the CDR3 DNA reads TGTGCCAGCAGCAACGACGGCTCTTTCTCCTACGAGCAGTACTTC.

The chain employs TRBV5-6 and TRBJ2-7; unclear D gene. V lost 0 bases, J lost 9 bases, and 13 bases lay in between. Germline V gene data show CDR1 as SGHDT and CDR2 as YYEEEE. This CDR3 is 13 amino acids long. This CDR3 is CASSLVNWGMQYF. The CDR3 DNA follows: TGTGCCAGCAGCTTGGTAAATTGGGGAATGCAGTACTTC.

In this sample, this clone turned up a few times. This chain links TRBV28 with TRBJ1-2; 8 nucleotides align to TRBD1. Germline loops: CDR1 MDHEN, CDR2 SYDVKM. This CDR3 contains 15 residues. Trimming cost V 5 bases and J 2 bases; bases outside gene matches: 7. In DNA form, the CDR3 reads TGTGCCAGCAGTCCCGCGGGACAGGAAAACTATGGCTACACCTTC. It specifies CASSPAGQENYGYTF.

V and J are TRBV30 and TRBJ2-5; possible D gene TRBD1, 6 bases. In germline, CDR1 is GTSNPN, CDR2 SVGIG (reference sequence). The length of the CDR3 is 12 residues. Trimming removed 2 bases from V and 5 bases from J, with 9 bases in between. The CDR3 nucleotides are TGTGCCTGGAGTTGGGGGCCGGAGACCCAGTACTTC. Protein sequence: CAWSWGPETQYF.

The chain uses TRBV4-1 and TRBJ1-5; D unclear. Trimming pared 0 bases from V and 4 bases from J, leaving 4 bases between. The CDR3 is 13 amino acids. Germline CDR1 is MGHRA and CDR2 is YSYEKL. The CDR3 spells CASSQDPNQPQHF. The CDR3 DNA sequence: TGCGCCAGCAGCCAAGATCCAAATCAGCCCCAGCATTTT.

The J gene is TRBJ1-2, the V gene TRBV9; 10 positions agree with TRBD1. Trimming cost V 0 bases and J 8 bases; bases outside gene matches: 4. This CDR3 is 14 amino acids long. Germline CDR1 is SGDLS and CDR2 is YYNGEE. CDR3 DNA sequence: TGTGCCAGCAGCGTAGGACAGGGGGCGGTCGGCTACACCTTC. It translates to CASSVGQGAVGYTF. The whole variable domain, filled in from reference TRBV9 and TRBJ1-2, reads DSGVTQTPKHLITATGQRVTLRCSPRSGDLSVYWYQQSLDQGLQFLIQYYNGEERAKGNILERFSAQQFPDLHSELNLSSLELGDSALYFCASSVGQGAVGYTFGSGTRLTVV.

V and J are TRBV19 and TRBJ1-5; 9 bases are shared with TRBD1. The CDR3 is 16 residues long. The junction had 10 bases not matched to a gene; V was cut back by 6 bases and J by 4 bases. Germline CDR1 LNHDA, CDR2 SQIVND (reference sequence). CDR3: CASRKKGQGGNQPQHF. For the CDR3, the DNA is TGTGCCAGTAGGAAGAAGGGACAGGGCGGGAATCAGCCCCAGCATTTT.

The V call is TRBV28, the J call TRBJ2-7, with D unclear. CDR1 MDHEN and CDR2 SYDVKM come from the germline V gene. Trimming took off 5 bases at V and 5 bases at J, with 19 bases between the two ends. The CDR3 is made up of 15 amino acids. The CDR3 DNA follows: TGTGCCAGCAGTCCACTTGACACCACATGGGACGAGCAGTACTTC. Its translation is CASSPLDTTWDEQYF.

This clone was detected once. The chain recombines TRBV30 with TRBJ2-7; 9 nucleotides match TRBD2. Germline values: CDR1 GTSNPN, CDR2 SVGIG (reference sequence). CDR3 length: 13 amino acids. The J segment lost 0 bases and the V segment lost 7 bases, leaving 4 bases of the junction unmatched. CDR3: CAFTAGGSYEQYF. CDR3 in DNA: TGTGCCTTCACAGCGGGGGGCTCCTACGAGCAGTACTTC.

The chain carries TRBV7-2 and TRBJ1-2; possible D gene TRBD1, 6 bases. CDR3 length: 13 residues. Per the germline V gene, CDR1 is SGHTA and CDR2 is FQGNSA. V gave up 2 bases and J gave up 10 bases, with 14 bases separating them. CDR3 amino acids: CASSLFGTQYYTF. The CDR3 nucleotides are TGTGCCAGCAGCTTATTCGGGACACAATACTACACCTTC.

V usage is TRBV7-2 and J usage is TRBJ2-7; D gene uncertain. This CDR3 region has 13 residues. Trimming took off 1 base at V and 0 bases at J, with 4 bases between the two ends. CDR1 and CDR2 (germline): SGHTA, FQGNSA. The CDR3 spells CASSLVNSYEQYF. For the CDR3, the DNA is TGTGCCAGCAGCTTAGTTAACTCCTACGAGCAGTACTTC. Full variable domain (remainder filled in from reference TRBV7-2 and TRBJ2-7): GAGVSQSPSNKVTEKGKDVELRCDPISGHTALYWYRQSLGQGLEFLIYFQGNSAPDKSGLPSDRFSAERTGGSVSTLTIQRTQQEDSAVYLCASSLVNSYEQYFGPGTRLTVT.

This rearrangement joins TRBV7-3 to TRBJ2-3; D might be TRBD1 (5 bases). The V gene's germline CDR1 is SGHTA and CDR2 FQGTGA. CDR3 length equals 15 residues. The V gene lost 5 bases and the J gene lost 0 bases, with 12 bases spanning the gap. The CDR3 is CASSRDRFSTDTQYF. DNA of the CDR3: TGTGCCAGCAGCCGCGACAGATTTAGCACAGATACGCAGTATTTT. The full variable domain, in which reference TRBV7-3 and TRBJ2-3 provide the parts outside the CDR3, is GAGVSQTPSNKVTEKGKYVELRCDPISGHTALYWYRQSLGQGPEFLIYFQGTGAADDSGLPNDRFFAVRPEGSVSTLKIQRTERGDSAVYLCASSRDRFSTDTQYFGPGTRLTVL.

The rearrangement uses TRBV6-5 and TRBJ1-3; D is unclear. V was clipped by 6 bases and J by 4 bases, with 10 bases between them. This CDR3 has 13 residues. Germline CDR1 MNHEY, CDR2 SVGAGI. Here the CDR3 reads CASRRDLGNTIYF. The CDR3 DNA reads as TGTGCCAGCAGGCGGGATTTGGGAAACACCATATATTTT.

The CDR3 DNA is TGTGCCAGCAGCTTACGTCTAGCGGGGCTCACAGATACGCAGTATTTT. It codes for CASSLRLAGLTDTQYF. V usage is TRBV13 and J usage is TRBJ2-3; 9 bases fit TRBD2. Germline V lookup: CDR1 PRHDT, CDR2 FYEKMQ (reference sequence). Losses at the gene ends were 2 bases for V and 2 bases for J; bases not matched to a gene: 5. The CDR3 sequence is 16 residues long.

This chain links TRBV2 with TRBJ1-1; 7 nucleotides line up with TRBD1. Trimming cost V 6 bases and J 4 bases; bases outside gene matches: 8. This CDR3 spans 14 amino acids. Germline V gene sequence: CDR1 SNHLY, CDR2 FYNNEI. The CDR3 coding sequence is TGTGCCAGCAGAAGACAGGGCGACAGCACTGAAGCTTTCTTT. The encoded protein is CASRRQGDSTEAFF.

In this sample, this clone turned up a few times. The chain employs TRBV5-8 and TRBJ1-3, with a weak D call TRBD1 (6 bases). Trimming shortened V by 3 bases and J by 4 bases, and 11 bases separated the two germline ends. CDR3 size: 14 residues. Germline CDR1 reads SGHTS; CDR2 reads YDEGEE. CDR3 protein: CASSSGGRGNTIYF. The CDR3 bases are TGTGCCAGCAGCTCCGGGGGCCGGGGAAACACCATATATTTT.

V and J are TRBV11-3 and TRBJ2-7, with no clear D. With 1 base removed from V and 7 bases from J, the gap between germline ends came to 8 bases. Germline V CDR1 and CDR2: SGHNT, YENEEA. The CDR3 extends over 12 amino acids. In nucleotides, the CDR3 is TGTGCCAGCAGCTTAGGAAAGGTGGAGCAGTACTTC. Amino acid sequence: CASSLGKVEQYF.

The V and J genes are TRBV7-3 and TRBJ2-7; possible D gene TRBD1, 7 bases. Germline CDR1 reads SGHTA; CDR2 reads FQGTGA. V was shortened by 5 bases and J by 0 bases, with 17 bases between the two germline ends. The CDR3 runs to 16 residues. The CDR3 loop reads CASSPGVRQGSYEQYF. Written as DNA, the CDR3 is TGTGCCAGCAGCCCGGGGGTCAGACAGGGCTCCTACGAGCAGTACTTC.

The V and J genes are TRBV4-2 and TRBJ2-3; TRBD1 is a possible D gene (5 bases). V lost 1 base, J lost 12 bases, and 17 bases lay in between. This CDR3 contains 14 residues. The germline gives CDR1 LGHNA, CDR2 YNFKEQ. As DNA, the CDR3 is TGTGCCAGCAGCCAAGCCCGCGAATTAGGGGAACAGTATTTT. Its protein is CASSQARELGEQYF.

The V call is TRBV19, the J call TRBJ1-5, with a tentative D call TRBD1 (5 bases). CDR1 is LNHDA, CDR2 SQIVND, per germline (reference sequence). This CDR3 comprises 15 residues. V was clipped by 7 bases and J by 7 bases, with 20 bases between them. The CDR3 sequence: CASTGGGFIYQPQHF. Here the CDR3 DNA reads TGTGCCAGTACCGGGGGAGGATTTATATACCAGCCCCAGCATTTT.